Following are 4 T cell receptor beta chains from one sample sequenced in a study of cytomegalovirus exposure and HLA in healthy donors. PCR was performed using 60 Vbeta and 13 Jbeta primers. The data were produced by immunoSEQ multiplex PCR, yet TCRdb's version contains in-frame clones alone and is incomplete. Of tens of thousands of clones in the sample, around 78% were seen once. The source material was PBMCs. All receptors derive from a male donor in good health and CMV-seropositive.

This chain uses TRBV7-6 with TRBJ1-4; tentatively, D is TRBD1 (5 bases). In germline, CDR1 is SGHVS, CDR2 FNYEAQ. The CDR3 runs 12 residues. The ends were cut back, 1 base at V and 11 bases at J, with 8 bases in the middle. CDR3 coding DNA: TGTGCCAGCAGCTTAGTGGAGGGGAAACTGTTTTTT. Protein product: CASSLVEGKLFF.

The chain couples TRBV15 to TRBJ2-7, with TRBD2 identical over 10 bases. There are 16 residues in the CDR3. Germline loops: CDR1 LNHNV, CDR2 YYDKDF (reference sequence). V dropped 0 bases and J dropped 5; count of bases not matched to a gene: 7. The CDR3 nucleotides read TGTGCCACCAGCAGAGATTGGGCTAGCGGGAGTAACGAGCAGTACTTC. Protein: CATSRDWASGSNEQYF.

This clone was observed a handful of times. The J gene is TRBJ2-5, the V gene TRBV19, with D maybe TRBD1 (6 bases). V gave up 6 bases and J gave up 7 bases, with 18 bases separating them. Germline-derived CDR1 and CDR2 are LNHDA and SQIVND (reference sequence). This CDR3 is 14 amino acids long. The CDR3 region is CASRPGQSVVTQYF. The CDR3 coding sequence is TGTGCCAGTAGGCCGGGACAATCGGTTGTGACCCAGTACTTC.

The CDR3 DNA reads TGTGCTAGTGGTTCGACCAGACTAGCGGGAGCGCTTTATTCAGATACGCAGTATTTT. Residues: CASGSTRLAGALYSDTQYF. The chain couples TRBV12-5 to TRBJ2-3; 12 bases line up with TRBD2. V lost 4 bases to trimming and J lost 4 bases; unmatched junction nucleotides: 15. The CDR3 has 19 residues. Germline V gene data show CDR1 as LGHNT and CDR2 as FRNRAP.